What follows are 15 T cell receptor beta chains derived from one specimen sequenced in a study of blood T cell repertoires in COVID-19. Sequencing was performed with immunoSEQ multiplex PCR; in TCRdb, only in-frame clones are kept and a portion is missing. The profile shows 180,000 or so clones, roughly 87% of them singletons. Sequencing was done on a sample of PBMCs or T cells enriched from blood (not recorded which). The receptor set was obtained from a man in his fifties or sixties who had recovered from COVID-19.

The chain employs TRBV5-4 and TRBJ1-1; weak D call: TRBD1 (5 bases). The germline V gene encodes CDR1 SGHNT and CDR2 YYREEE (reference sequence). The CDR3 spans 12 residues. V was clipped by 0 bases and J by 10 bases, with 10 bases between them. The CDR3 coding sequence is TGTGCCAGCAGCTTGGCCAGGGAGGGAGCTTTCTTT. Its protein product is CASSLAREGAFF.

The count of this clone is one. This sequence joins TRBV7-2 and TRBJ2-1; 7 bases fit TRBD1. Germline values: CDR1 SGHTA, CDR2 FQGNSA. V lost 5 bases to trimming and J lost 4 bases; unmatched junction nucleotides: 5. This CDR3 comprises 14 residues. The CDR3 loop is CASSQGVGYNEQFF. CDR3 in DNA: TGTGCCAGCAGCCAGGGGGTTGGGTACAATGAGCAGTTCTTC.

The rearrangement links TRBV24-1 to TRBJ2-5; 16 bases line up with TRBD2. The germline CDR1 and CDR2 sequences are KGHDR and SFDVKD. V trimming: 4 bases; J trimming: 3 bases; junction bases outside the gene matches: 4. This CDR3 is built from 17 residues. Here the CDR3 DNA reads TGTGCCACCAGTGACACGGGACTAGCGGGGGGGGAAGAGACCCAGTACTTC. This encodes CATSDTGLAGGEETQYF.

The J gene is TRBJ1-2, the V gene TRBV5-6; D remains unclear. V was clipped by 2 bases and J by 1 base, with 3 bases between them. The CDR3 spans 12 residues. Germline CDR1 and CDR2: SGHDT and YYEEEE. DNA for the CDR3: TGTGCCAGCAGCTTCTATAACTATGGCTACACCTTC. It specifies CASSFYNYGYTF.

V and J are TRBV18 and TRBJ2-1; D not certain. The V end was cut by 6 bases, the J end by 8 bases, with 14 bases between. The V gene's germline CDR1 is KGHSH and CDR2 LQKENI. CDR3 size: 13 residues. In DNA form, the CDR3 reads TGTGCCAGCTCGCCCAGACATATCGATGAGCAGTTCTTC. Amino acid sequence: CASSPRHIDEQFF.

CDR3 protein: CAWGDSWNTEAFF. Written as DNA, the CDR3 is TGTGCCTGGGGGGACAGTTGGAACACTGAAGCTTTCTTT. V and J are TRBV30 and TRBJ1-1, with 7 bases fitting TRBD1. Trimming cost V 5 bases and J 1 base; bases outside gene matches: 4. The CDR3 contains 13 residues. Per the germline V gene, CDR1 is GTSNPN and CDR2 is SVGIG (reference sequence).

The CDR3 DNA sequence: TGTGCCAGCAGCCTGGGACTAGCGGGGAATGAGCAGTTCTTC. Its translation is CASSLGLAGNEQFF. The chain uses TRBV3-1 (or the pseudogene TRBV3-2) and TRBJ2-1, with 13 bases identical to TRBD2. Germline loops: CDR1 LGHDT, CDR2 YNNKEL (reference sequence). With V trimmed by 4 bases and J by 7 bases, 1 base remained unmatched. CDR3 length: 14 amino acids.

About this clone itself: The junction differs from germline at one of its ends, possibly a read error. The chain employs TRBV7-7 and TRBJ2-5; TRBD2 agrees at 10 bases. This CDR3 is 15 amino acids long. Germline V lookup: CDR1 SSHAT, CDR2 FNYEAQ (reference sequence). Here the CDR3 reads CASSLAPSGGETQYF. The DNA of the CDR3 is TGTGCTAGCAGCTTAGCGCCTAGCGGGGGAGAGACCCAGTACTTC.

V is TRBV11-3 and J is TRBJ1-1; D gene unclear. With 0 bases removed from V and 1 base from J, the gap between germline ends came to 9 bases. CDR1 SGHNT and CDR2 YENEEA come from the germline V gene. This CDR3 spans 15 amino acids. CDR3 coding DNA: TGTGCCAGCAGCTTAGAATCACAGCAGAACACTGAAGCTTTCTTT. Protein sequence: CASSLESQQNTEAFF.

The chain couples TRBV6-5 to TRBJ2-7; 10 nucleotides match TRBD1. This CDR3 spans 14 amino acids. Germline V lookup: CDR1 MNHEY, CDR2 SVGAGI. V trimming: 8 bases; J trimming: 5 bases; junction bases outside the gene matches: 9. The CDR3 loop reads CASDRDRGGNEQYF. In nucleotides, the CDR3 is TGTGCCAGCGACCGGGACAGGGGAGGGAACGAGCAGTACTTC.

V gene TRBV7-9 combines with J gene TRBJ1-6; D not resolved. The CDR3 consists of 12 residues. The germline V gene has CDR1 SEHNR and CDR2 FQNEAQ (reference sequence). V lost 3 bases and J 9 bases, leaving 6 bases between the germline ends. The CDR3 DNA reads TGTGCCAGCAGCTTGGAGGGTTCACCCCTCCACTTT. Its translation: CASSLEGSPLHF.

The J gene is TRBJ1-6, the V gene TRBV5-1; the match to TRBD1 covers 10 bases. This CDR3 contains 15 residues. V dropped 1 base and J dropped 9; count of bases not matched to a gene: 4. Germline V gene sequence: CDR1 SGHRS, CDR2 YFSETQ. The CDR3 bases are TGCGCCAGCAGCTTGTTCGGACAGGGGGTTTCACCCCTCCACTTT. It encodes CASSLFGQGVSPLHF.

The chain is built from TRBV4-2 and TRBJ1-3; D unresolved. Germline V gene lookup returns CDR1 LGHNA and CDR2 YNFKEQ. The CDR3 is 15 amino acids. V was shortened by 3 bases and J by 1 base, with 10 bases between the two germline ends. CDR3 protein: CASSQSTGSGNTIYF. The CDR3 DNA reads as TGTGCCAGCAGCCAGTCGACGGGTTCTGGAAACACCATATATTTT.

The genes are TRBV4-2 and TRBJ2-1, with 14 bases identical to TRBD2. This CDR3 spans 17 amino acids. Germline CDR1 and CDR2: LGHNA and YNFKEQ. The V gene end was trimmed by 3 bases and the J gene end by 6 bases; junction bases not matched to a gene: 7. CDR3 residues: CASSQGAGTSGGNEQFF. DNA of the CDR3: TGTGCCAGCAGCCAGGGGGCCGGGACTAGCGGGGGCAATGAGCAGTTCTTC.

The chain employs TRBV28 and TRBJ2-5; no firm D call. Germline V gene sequence: CDR1 MDHEN, CDR2 SYDVKM. There are 12 residues in the CDR3. V was pared by 2 bases and J by 4 bases, with 5 bases between. The CDR3 here is CASSLLRETQYF. CDR3 nucleotides: TGTGCCAGCAGTTTACTCCGAGAGACCCAGTACTTC.